These T cell receptor beta chains were read from a single sample in a study of molecular identifiers for immune sequencing clone quantification. TCRdb analysed the PCR reads with MiXCR anew, one entry per CDR3 protein. The data contain about 330,000 distinct CDR3 sequences, roughly 24% of them singletons. The sequenced material came from naive CD8+ T cells from blood, with Jurkat cell RNA spiked in. Source of these receptors: a human donor in good health. Some libraries in this study had Jurkat cell RNA spiked in. The CDR3 runs from the conserved cysteine through the conserved F or W. A D gene is named only where the DNA matches it firmly. A clone size is listed for some rows: how often the clone was seen (once, few, many), or a class if it is expanded.

CDR3 length: 16; V gene: TRBV7-6; clone size: many; J gene: TRBJ1-4; D gene: .; CDR3 protein: CASSRPAGATNEKLFF; CDR3 DNA: TGTGCCAGCAGCAGGCCCGCCGGGGCAACTAATGAAAAACTGTTTTTT
CDR3 length: 14; V gene: TRBV7-9; clone size: .; J gene: TRBJ2-7; D gene: .; CDR3 protein: CASSLDGDGYEQYF; CDR3 DNA: TGTGCCAGCAGCTTAGACGGGGACGGCTACGAGCAGTACTTC
CDR3 length: 18; V gene: TRBV28; clone size: .; J gene: TRBJ2-1; D gene: TRBD1; CDR3 protein: CASSLDPGTAFSYNEQFF; CDR3 DNA: TGTGCCAGCAGTTTAGACCCCGGGACAGCATTCTCCTACAATGAGCAGTTCTTC
CDR3 length: 14; V gene: TRBV7-9; clone size: .; J gene: TRBJ2-7; D gene: .; CDR3 protein: CASVGGSSSYEQYF; CDR3 DNA: TGTGCCAGCGTAGGGGGGTCGAGCTCCTACGAGCAGTACTTC
CDR3 length: 16; V gene: TRBV7-9; clone size: many; J gene: TRBJ2-7; D gene: TRBD2; CDR3 protein: CASSRGPGLADYEQYF; CDR3 DNA: TGTGCCAGCAGCCGCGGACCGGGACTAGCAGATTACGAGCAGTACTTC
CDR3 length: 16; V gene: TRBV7-8; clone size: .; J gene: TRBJ2-3; D gene: TRBD2; CDR3 protein: CASSLGLAGGPGTQYF; CDR3 DNA: TGTGCCAGCAGCCTAGGACTAGCGGGAGGGCCAGGTACGCAGTATTTT
CDR3 length: 14; V gene: TRBV9; clone size: few; J gene: TRBJ2-2; D gene: .; CDR3 protein: CASSVASGFGELFF; CDR3 DNA: TGTGCCAGCAGCGTCGCGAGCGGTTTCGGGGAGCTGTTTTTT
CDR3 length: 14; V gene: TRBV28; clone size: .; J gene: TRBJ1-1; D gene: .; CDR3 protein: CASSLMGGGTEAFF; CDR3 DNA: TGTGCCAGCAGTTTAATGGGGGGGGGAACTGAAGCTTTCTTT
CDR3 length: 15; V gene: TRBV19; clone size: many; J gene: TRBJ2-7; D gene: .; CDR3 protein: CASSTGGRGFYEQYF; CDR3 DNA: TGTGCCAGTAGTACTGGAGGGCGGGGATTCTACGAGCAGTACTTC
CDR3 length: 12; V gene: TRBV20-1; clone size: few; J gene: TRBJ2-7; D gene: .; CDR3 protein: CSARSRDHEQYF; CDR3 DNA: TGCAGTGCTAGAAGCCGGGACCACGAGCAGTACTTC
CDR3 length: 15; V gene: TRBV12-3/TRBV12-4; clone size: many; J gene: TRBJ2-3; D gene: TRBD1; CDR3 protein: CASSPPTGIRDTQYF; CDR3 DNA: TGTGCCAGCAGTCCGCCGACAGGGATTAGGGATACGCAGTATTTT
CDR3 length: 17; V gene: TRBV20-1; clone size: .; J gene: TRBJ1-4; D gene: .; CDR3 protein: CCASRDITSPTNEKLFF; CDR3 DNA: TGCTGTGCTAGCCGGGACATAACGTCTCCAACTAATGAAAAACTGTTTTTT
CDR3 length: 13; V gene: TRBV19; clone size: few; J gene: TRBJ2-7; D gene: .; CDR3 protein: CASSESTSYEQYF; CDR3 DNA: TGTGCCAGTAGCGAAAGTACCAGCTACGAGCAGTACTTC
CDR3 length: 13; V gene: TRBV7-9; clone size: many; J gene: TRBJ1-1; D gene: .; CDR3 protein: CASSDWKSAEAFF; CDR3 DNA: TGTGCCAGCAGCGATTGGAAGTCCGCTGAAGCTTTCTTT
CDR3 length: 14; V gene: TRBV27; clone size: .; J gene: TRBJ2-2; D gene: .; CDR3 protein: CASSLGGGAGELFF; CDR3 DNA: TGTGCCAGCAGTTTAGGAGGGGGGGCCGGGGAGCTGTTTTTT
CDR3 length: 13; V gene: TRBV19; clone size: many; J gene: TRBJ2-2; D gene: .; CDR3 protein: CASMKGPIGELFF; CDR3 DNA: TGTGCCAGTATGAAGGGGCCTATCGGGGAGCTGTTTTTT
CDR3 length: 11; V gene: TRBV30; clone size: many; J gene: TRBJ1-2; D gene: .; CDR3 protein: CAWSEIYGYTF; CDR3 DNA: TGTGCCTGGAGCGAGATCTATGGCTACACCTTC